This T cell receptor (beta chain) was identified in a study of T cells in Graves' hyperthyroidism and ophthalmopathy. CDR3 length: 13 residues. V was clipped by 2 bases and J by 5 bases, with 10 bases between them. Germline values: CDR1 MNHEY, CDR2 SVGEGT. Regarding the study as a whole: Using 13 V-J features, a model discriminated ophthalmopathy from stable hyperthyroidism.

This clonotype has ten or more counts. The antigen is undetermined. Uncontrolled infection, other autoimmune disease, pregnancy or lactation barred patients from enrollment. PBMCs came from more than 9 ml fresh peripheral blood. Using RNA transcripts as the source, TCR beta CDR3 regions were amplified. HTBI primers were employed in a first-round RT-PCR of the TCR CDR3. TCRdb processed the multiplex PCR reads anew with MiXCR; each CDR3 protein has one entry. This sample yields 500,000 to 600,000 distinct CDR3 sequences, of which approximately 15% are seen a single time; about 20% belongs to the top ten.

The source of this sequence is a woman aged 18-29 years with Graves' hyperthyroidism. This chain uses TRBV6-2 or TRBV6-3 with TRBJ2-7; perhaps TRBD2 as D (5 bases). The specimen was blood. The CDR3 sequence: CASSYGERDEQYF. CDR3 DNA: TGTGCCAGCAGTTACGGAGAGAGGGACGAGCAGTACTTC.